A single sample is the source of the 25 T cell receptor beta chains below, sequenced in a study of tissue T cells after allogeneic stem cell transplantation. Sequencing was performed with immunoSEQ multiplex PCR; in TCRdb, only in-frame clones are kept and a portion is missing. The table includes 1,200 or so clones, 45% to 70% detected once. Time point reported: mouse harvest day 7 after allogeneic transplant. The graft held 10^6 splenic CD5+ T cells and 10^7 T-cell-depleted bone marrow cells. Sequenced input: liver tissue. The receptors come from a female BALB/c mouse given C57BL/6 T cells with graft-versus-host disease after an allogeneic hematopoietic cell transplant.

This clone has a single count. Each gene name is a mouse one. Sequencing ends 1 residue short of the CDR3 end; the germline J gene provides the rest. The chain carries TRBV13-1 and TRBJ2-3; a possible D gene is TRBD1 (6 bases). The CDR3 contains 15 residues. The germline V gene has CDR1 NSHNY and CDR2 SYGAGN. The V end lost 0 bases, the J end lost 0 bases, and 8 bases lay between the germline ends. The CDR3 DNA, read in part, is TGTGCCAGCAGTGATGCTAGGGGGAGTGCAGAAACGCTGTAT. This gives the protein CASSDARGSAETLY. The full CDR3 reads CASSDARGSAETLYF.

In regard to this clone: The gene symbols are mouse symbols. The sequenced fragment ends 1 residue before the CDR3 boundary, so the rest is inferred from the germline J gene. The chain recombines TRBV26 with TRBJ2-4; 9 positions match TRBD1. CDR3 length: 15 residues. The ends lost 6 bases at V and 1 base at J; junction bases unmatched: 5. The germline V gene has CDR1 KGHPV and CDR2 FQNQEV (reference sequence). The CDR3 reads CASSRDREGQNTLYF. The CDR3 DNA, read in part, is TGTGCCAGCAGCCGGGACAGGGAGGGTCAAAACACCTTGTAC.

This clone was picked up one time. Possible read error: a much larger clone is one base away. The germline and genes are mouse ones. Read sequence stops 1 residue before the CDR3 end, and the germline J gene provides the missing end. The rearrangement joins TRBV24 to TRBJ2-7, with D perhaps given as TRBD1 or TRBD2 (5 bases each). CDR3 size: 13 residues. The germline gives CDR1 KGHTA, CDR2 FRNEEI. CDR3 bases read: TGTGCCAGCAATCTGTCCGGGGGCTATGAACAGTAC. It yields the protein CASNLSGGYEQY. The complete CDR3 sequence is CASNLSGGYEQYF.

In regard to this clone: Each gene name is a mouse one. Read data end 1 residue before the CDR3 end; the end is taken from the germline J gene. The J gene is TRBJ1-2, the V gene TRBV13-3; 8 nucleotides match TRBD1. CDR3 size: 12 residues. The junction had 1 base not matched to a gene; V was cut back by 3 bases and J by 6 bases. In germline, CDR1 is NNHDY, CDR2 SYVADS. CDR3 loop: CASSGTGPDYTF. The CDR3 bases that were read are TGTGCCAGCAGTGGGACAGGGCCCGACTACACC.

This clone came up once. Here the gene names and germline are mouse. CDR3 DNA (partial): TGTGCCAGCGGTGATGTCTGGGGGGCTAGTGCAGAAACGCTGTAT. Translation: CASGDVWGASAETLY. From start to end, the CDR3 is CASGDVWGASAETLYF. This chain uses TRBV13-2 with TRBJ2-3, with 8 bases lining up with TRBD2. The read ends 1 residue early relative to the CDR3; the germline J gene fills the gap. The CDR3 has 16 residues. V lost 0 bases to trimming and J lost 0 bases; unmatched junction nucleotides: 3. Germline lookup yields CDR1 NNHNN and CDR2 SYGAGS (reference sequence).

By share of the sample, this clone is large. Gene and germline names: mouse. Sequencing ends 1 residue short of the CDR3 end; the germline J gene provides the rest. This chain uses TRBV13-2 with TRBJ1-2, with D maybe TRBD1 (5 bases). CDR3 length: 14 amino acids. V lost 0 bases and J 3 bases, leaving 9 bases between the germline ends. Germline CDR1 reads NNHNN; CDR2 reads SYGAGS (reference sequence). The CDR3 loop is CASGDARGDSDYTF. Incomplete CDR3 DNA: TGTGCCAGCGGTGATGCTCGGGGCGACTCCGACTACACC.

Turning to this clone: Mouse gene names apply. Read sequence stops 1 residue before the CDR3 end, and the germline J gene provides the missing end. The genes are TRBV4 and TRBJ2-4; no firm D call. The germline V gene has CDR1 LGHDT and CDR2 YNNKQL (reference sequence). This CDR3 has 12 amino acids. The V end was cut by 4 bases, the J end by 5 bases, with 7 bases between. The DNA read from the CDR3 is TGTGCCAGCAGCTTACACTTAAACACCTTGTAC. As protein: CASSLHLNTLY. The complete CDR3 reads CASSLHLNTLYF.

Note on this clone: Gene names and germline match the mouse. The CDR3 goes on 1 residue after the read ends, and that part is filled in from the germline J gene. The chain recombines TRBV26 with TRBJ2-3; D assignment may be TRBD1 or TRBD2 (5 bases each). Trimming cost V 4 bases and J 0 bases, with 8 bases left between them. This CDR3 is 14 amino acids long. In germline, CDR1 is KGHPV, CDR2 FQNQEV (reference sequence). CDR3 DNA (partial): TGTGCCAGCAGTCCGTGGGACAGTGCAGAAACGCTGTAT. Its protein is CASSPWDSAETLY. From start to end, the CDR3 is CASSPWDSAETLYF.

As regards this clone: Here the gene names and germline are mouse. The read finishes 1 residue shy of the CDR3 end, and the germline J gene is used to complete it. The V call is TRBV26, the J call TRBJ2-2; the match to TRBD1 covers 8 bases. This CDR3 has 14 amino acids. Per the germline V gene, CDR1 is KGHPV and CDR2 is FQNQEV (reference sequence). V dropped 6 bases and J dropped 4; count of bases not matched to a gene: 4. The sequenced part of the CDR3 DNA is TGTGCCAGCAGAGACAGGGGTGGCACCGGGCAGCTCTAC. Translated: CASRDRGGTGQLY. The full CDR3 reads CASRDRGGTGQLYF.

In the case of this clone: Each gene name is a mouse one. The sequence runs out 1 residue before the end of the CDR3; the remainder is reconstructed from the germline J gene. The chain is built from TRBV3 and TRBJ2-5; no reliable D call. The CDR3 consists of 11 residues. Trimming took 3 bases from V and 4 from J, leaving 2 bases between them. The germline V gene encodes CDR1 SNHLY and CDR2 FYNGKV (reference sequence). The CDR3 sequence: CASSFKDTQYF. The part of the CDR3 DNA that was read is TGTGCCAGCAGCTTCAAAGACACCCAGTAC.

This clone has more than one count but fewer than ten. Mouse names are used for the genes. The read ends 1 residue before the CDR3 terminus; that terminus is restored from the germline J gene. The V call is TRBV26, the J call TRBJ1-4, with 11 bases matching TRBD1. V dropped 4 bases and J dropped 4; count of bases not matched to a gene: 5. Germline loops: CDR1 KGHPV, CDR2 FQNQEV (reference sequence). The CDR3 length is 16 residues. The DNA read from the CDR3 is TGTGCCAGCAGTCCCACGGGACAGGGGGTCAACGAAAGATTATTT. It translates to CASSPTGQGVNERLF. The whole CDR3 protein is CASSPTGQGVNERLFF.

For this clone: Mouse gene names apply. The CDR3 region is CASSLPNERLFF. The CDR3 bases that were read are TGTGCCAGCAGCTTACCCAACGAAAGATTATTT. The chain is built from TRBV3 and TRBJ1-4; D unresolved. Coverage ceases 1 residue before the CDR3 finishes, and the germline J gene fills in the end. V was trimmed by 2 bases and J by 3 bases, leaving 1 base between them. Germline CDR1 and CDR2: SNHLY and FYNGKV (reference sequence). This CDR3 has 12 amino acids.

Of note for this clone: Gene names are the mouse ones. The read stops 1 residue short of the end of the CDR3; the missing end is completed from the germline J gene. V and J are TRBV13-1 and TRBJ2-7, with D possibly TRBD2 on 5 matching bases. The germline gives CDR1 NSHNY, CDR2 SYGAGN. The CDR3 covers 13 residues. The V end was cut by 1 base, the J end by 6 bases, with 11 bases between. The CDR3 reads CASSDSGVGEQYF. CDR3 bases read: TGTGCCAGCAGTGATAGTGGGGTGGGTGAACAGTAC.

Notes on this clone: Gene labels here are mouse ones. CDR3 amino acids: CASSLSGEEQYF. The CDR3 bases that were read are TGTGCCAGCAGTCTGTCAGGGGAGGAACAGTAC. The chain uses TRBV26 and TRBJ2-7; weak D call: TRBD1 (5 bases). The CDR3 extends 1 residue past the end of the read, so its final part is completed from the germline J gene. The CDR3 loop spans 12 amino acids. Germline V gene lookup returns CDR1 KGHPV and CDR2 FQNQEV (reference sequence). Trimming removed 0 bases at V and 7 bases at J, with 7 bases between.

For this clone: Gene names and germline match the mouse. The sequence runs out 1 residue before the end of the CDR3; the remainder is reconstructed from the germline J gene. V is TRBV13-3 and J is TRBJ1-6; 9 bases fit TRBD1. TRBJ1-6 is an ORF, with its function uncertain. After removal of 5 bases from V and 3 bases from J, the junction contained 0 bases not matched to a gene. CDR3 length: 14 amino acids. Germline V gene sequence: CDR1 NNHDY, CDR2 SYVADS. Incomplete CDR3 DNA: TGTGCCAGCAGGGACAGGGGCTATAATTCGCCCCTCTAC. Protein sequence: CASRDRGYNSPLY. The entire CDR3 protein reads CASRDRGYNSPLYF.

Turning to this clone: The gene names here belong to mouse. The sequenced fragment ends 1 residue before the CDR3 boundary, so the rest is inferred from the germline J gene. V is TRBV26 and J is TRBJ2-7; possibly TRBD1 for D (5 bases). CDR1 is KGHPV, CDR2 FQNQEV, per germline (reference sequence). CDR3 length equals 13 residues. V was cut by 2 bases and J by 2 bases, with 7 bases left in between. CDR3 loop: CASSLGQTYEQYF. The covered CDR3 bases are TGTGCCAGCAGTCTGGGACAAACCTATGAACAGTAC.

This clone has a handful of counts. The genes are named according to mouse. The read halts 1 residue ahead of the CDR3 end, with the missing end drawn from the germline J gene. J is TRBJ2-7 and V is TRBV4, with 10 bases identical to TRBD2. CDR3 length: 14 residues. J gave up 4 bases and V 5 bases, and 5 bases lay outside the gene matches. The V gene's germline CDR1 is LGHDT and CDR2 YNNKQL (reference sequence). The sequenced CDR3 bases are TGTGCCAGCAGCCCCGGGACTGGGGCTTATGAACAGTAC. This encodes CASSPGTGAYEQY. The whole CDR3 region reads CASSPGTGAYEQYF.

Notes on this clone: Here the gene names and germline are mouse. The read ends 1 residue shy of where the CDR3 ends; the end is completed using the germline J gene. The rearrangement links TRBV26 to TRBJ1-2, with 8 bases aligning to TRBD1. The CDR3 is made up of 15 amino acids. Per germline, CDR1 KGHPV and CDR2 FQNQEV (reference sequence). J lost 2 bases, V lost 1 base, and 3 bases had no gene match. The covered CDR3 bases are TGTGCCAGCAGTCTGTGGTCAGGGGGCAACTCCGACTACACC. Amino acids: CASSLWSGGNSDYT. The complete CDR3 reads CASSLWSGGNSDYTF.

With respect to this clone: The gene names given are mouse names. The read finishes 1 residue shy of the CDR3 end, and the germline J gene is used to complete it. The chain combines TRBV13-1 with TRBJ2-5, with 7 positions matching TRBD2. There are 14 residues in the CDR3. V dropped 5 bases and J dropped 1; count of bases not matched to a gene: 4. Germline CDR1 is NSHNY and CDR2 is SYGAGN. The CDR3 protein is CASSVTGDQDTQYF. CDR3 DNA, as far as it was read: TGTGCCAGCAGCGTCACTGGGGACCAAGACACCCAGTAC.

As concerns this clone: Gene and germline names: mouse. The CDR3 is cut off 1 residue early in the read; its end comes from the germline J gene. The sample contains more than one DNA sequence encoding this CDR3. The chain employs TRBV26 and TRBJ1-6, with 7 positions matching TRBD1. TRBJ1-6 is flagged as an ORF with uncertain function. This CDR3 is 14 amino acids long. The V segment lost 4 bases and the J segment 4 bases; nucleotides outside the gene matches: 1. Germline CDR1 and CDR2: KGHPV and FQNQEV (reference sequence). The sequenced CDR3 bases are TGTGCCAGCAGTCCGGGACAGTATAATTCGCCCCTCTAC. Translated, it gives CASSPGQYNSPLY. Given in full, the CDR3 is CASSPGQYNSPLYF.

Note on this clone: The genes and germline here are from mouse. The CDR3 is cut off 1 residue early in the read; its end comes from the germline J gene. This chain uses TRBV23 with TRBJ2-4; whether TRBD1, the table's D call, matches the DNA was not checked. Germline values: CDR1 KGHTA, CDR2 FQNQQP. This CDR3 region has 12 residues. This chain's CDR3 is CSSSQGQNTLYF. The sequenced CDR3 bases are TGCTCCAGCAGTCAAGGACAGAACACCTTGTAC. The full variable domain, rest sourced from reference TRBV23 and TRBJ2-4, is DAAVTQKPRYLIKMKGQEAEMKCIPEKGHTAVFWYQQKQSKELKFLIYFQNQQPLDQIDMVKERFSAVCPSSSLCSLGIRTCEAEDSALYLCSSSQGQNTLYFGAGTRLSVL.

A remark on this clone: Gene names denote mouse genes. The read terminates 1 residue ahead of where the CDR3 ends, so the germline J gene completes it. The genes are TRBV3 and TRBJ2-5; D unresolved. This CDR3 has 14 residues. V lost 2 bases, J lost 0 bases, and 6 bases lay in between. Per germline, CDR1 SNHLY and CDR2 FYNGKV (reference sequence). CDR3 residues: CASSLSDNQDTQYF. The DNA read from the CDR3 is TGTGCCAGCAGCTTATCGGACAACCAAGACACCCAGTAC.

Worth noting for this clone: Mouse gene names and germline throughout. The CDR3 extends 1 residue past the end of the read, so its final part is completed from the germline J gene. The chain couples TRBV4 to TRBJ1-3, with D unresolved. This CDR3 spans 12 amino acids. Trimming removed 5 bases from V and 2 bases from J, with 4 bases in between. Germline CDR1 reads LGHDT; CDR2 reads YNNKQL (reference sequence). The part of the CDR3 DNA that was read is TGTGCCAGCAGCCCGACTGGAAATACGCTCTAT. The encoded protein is CASSPTGNTLY. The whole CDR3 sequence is CASSPTGNTLYF.

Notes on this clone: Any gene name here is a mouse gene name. The CDR3 sequence is CASRRDRRGQFF. The covered CDR3 bases are TGTGCCAGCAGAAGGGACCGGAGGGGGCAGTTC. The V call is TRBV15, the J call TRBJ2-1; D possibly uses TRBD1 or TRBD2 (5 bases each). Read sequence stops 1 residue before the CDR3 end, and the germline J gene provides the missing end. The germline V gene has CDR1 SGHND and CDR2 FRSKSL. This CDR3 has 12 amino acids. The ends were cut back, 6 bases at V and 12 bases at J, with 15 bases in the middle.

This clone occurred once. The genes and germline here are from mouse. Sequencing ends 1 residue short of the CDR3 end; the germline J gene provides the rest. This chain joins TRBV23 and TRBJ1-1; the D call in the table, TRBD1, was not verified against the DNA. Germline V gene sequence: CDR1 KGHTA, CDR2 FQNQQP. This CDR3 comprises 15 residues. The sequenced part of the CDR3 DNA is TGCTCCAGCAGTCAATCGGGGACAGCAAACACAGAAGTCTTC. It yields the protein CSSSQSGTANTEVF. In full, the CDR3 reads CSSSQSGTANTEVFF.